Listed below are T cell receptor beta chains from one sample, sequenced in a study of blood T cell repertoires in COVID-19. Method: immunoSEQ multiplex PCR; TCRdb's copy keeps in-frame clones and lacks some. The sample carries some 270,000 clones, approximately 85% recorded once. What was sequenced was peripheral blood. These receptors were obtained from a human donor with COVID-19, enrolled during active disease. The donor label of this sample is uncertain. CDR3s include the opening cysteine and the closing phenylalanine or tryptophan. Each record gives: D gene, CDR3 length, V gene, J gene, clone size, CDR3 protein, CDR3 DNA. A D gene is named only where the DNA matches it firmly. Size values are once, few and many counts, or a class for expanded clones, and some rows have none.

TRBD1	16	TRBV5-4	TRBJ1-2	.	CASSSRLPRQGGGYTF	TGTGCCAGCAGCTCAAGACTCCCGCGACAGGGGGGCGGCTACACCTTC
TRBD1	16	TRBV4-3	TRBJ2-1	.	CASSYEPGQEYNEQFF	TGCGCCAGCAGCTACGAACCGGGACAGGAGTACAATGAGCAGTTCTTC
TRBD1	16	TRBV9	TRBJ2-5	.	CASSASHSGQGETQYF	TGTGCCAGCAGCGCCTCCCACTCGGGACAGGGGGAGACCCAGTACTTC
TRBD1	14	TRBV5-1	TRBJ1-1	.	CASSWGQENTEAFF	TGCGCCAGCAGCTGGGGACAGGAGAACACTGAAGCTTTCTTT
.	13	TRBV4-3	TRBJ1-2	.	CASSQVEGYGYTF	TGCGCCAGCAGCCAAGTGGAGGGCTATGGCTACACCTTC
TRBD2	16	TRBV7-9	TRBJ2-3	few	CASSFGLAGVTDTQYF	TGTGCCAGCAGCTTTGGACTAGCGGGAGTAACAGATACGCAGTATTTT
TRBD2	16	TRBV27	TRBJ2-1	.	CASSWVAGAPYNEQFF	TGTGCCAGCAGTTGGGTAGCGGGAGCTCCCTACAATGAGCAGTTCTTC
.	14	TRBV7-8	TRBJ1-5	.	CASSLDDTYQPQHF	TGTGCCAGCAGCCTAGATGACACCTATCAGCCCCAGCATTTT
TRBD1	14	TRBV11-1	TRBJ2-7	.	CASSSGTGSYEQYF	TGTGCCAGCAGCAGCGGGACAGGGTCCTACGAGCAGTACTTC
TRBD2	17	TRBV20-1	TRBJ2-2	.	CSASSIALAGDTGELFF	TGCAGTGCTAGTTCGATAGCACTAGCGGGAGACACCGGGGAGCTGTTTTTT
TRBD1	15	TRBV3-1/TRBV3-2	TRBJ2-7	.	CASSQRTGPTYEQYF	TGTGCCAGCAGCCAAAGGACAGGGCCTACCTACGAGCAGTACTTC
TRBD1	15	TRBV7-3	TRBJ1-1	.	CASSSTGGPNTEAFF	TGTGCCAGCAGCTCCACAGGGGGCCCGAACACTGAAGCTTTCTTT
.	15	TRBV27	TRBJ1-2	.	CASSLIALDFYGYTF	TGTGCCAGCAGTTTAATAGCTCTAGACTTTTATGGCTACACCTTC
.	14	TRBV2	TRBJ1-5	.	CASRAGVRNQPQHF	TGTGCCAGCAGGGCAGGGGTGAGAAATCAGCCCCAGCATTTT
TRBD1	14	TRBV29-1	TRBJ2-7	few	CSVVIGTGAYEQYF	TGCAGCGTTGTCATCGGGACAGGAGCCTACGAGCAGTACTTC
.	13	TRBV7-2	TRBJ1-2	.	CASSPRREGGYTF	TGTGCCAGCAGCCCACGAAGGGAGGGGGGCTACACCTTC
.	13	TRBV7-9	TRBJ2-7	once	CASSLYEAHEQYF	TGTGCCAGCAGCTTATATGAGGCCCACGAGCAGTACTTC
.	12	TRBV19	TRBJ1-2	.	CASSMGLGVYTF	TGTGCCAGTAGTATGGGCCTCGGTGTTTACACCTTC
.	15	TRBV28	TRBJ1-4	.	CASSQQESANEKLFF	TGTGCCAGCAGTCAACAGGAAAGCGCGAATGAAAAACTGTTTTTT
TRBD2	15	TRBV9	TRBJ2-7	.	CASSVRWEGRDEQYF	TGTGCCAGCAGCGTAAGGTGGGAGGGTAGAGACGAGCAGTACTTC
.	14	TRBV5-5	TRBJ2-7	.	CASSRQRALYEQYF	TGTGCCAGCAGCCGACAGCGGGCCCTCTACGAGCAGTACTTC
TRBD2	16	TRBV5-4	TRBJ2-3	once	CASSLPLAGRTDTQYF	TGTGCCAGCAGCTTGCCCCTAGCGGGTCGCACAGATACGCAGTATTTT
.	12	TRBV4-3	TRBJ1-1	.	CASSLRGTEAFF	TGCGCCAGCAGTCTCCGGGGGACTGAAGCTTTCTTT
.	15	TRBV3-1/TRBV3-2	TRBJ2-7	many	CASSQDLARNYEQYF	TGTGCCAGCAGCCAAGATCTCGCCAGAAACTACGAGCAGTACTTC
TRBD1	15	TRBV19	TRBJ1-5	.	CASSGGQVRNQPQHF	TGTGCCAGTAGTGGGGGACAGGTGAGGAATCAGCCCCAGCATTTT
TRBD1	14	TRBV6-5	TRBJ1-4	.	CASIRDTGGEKLFF	TGTGCCAGCATTAGAGATACAGGGGGGGAAAAACTGTTTTTT
TRBD2	13	TRBV9	TRBJ2-7	.	CASSVDGRGRQYF	TGTGCCAGCAGCGTAGATGGGAGGGGCAGGCAGTACTTC
.	14	TRBV14	TRBJ2-3	.	CASSQGESTDTQYF	TGTGCCAGCAGCCAAGGGGAGTCCACAGATACGCAGTATTTT
TRBD1	13	TRBV29-1	TRBJ1-1	.	CSGLGQGATEAFF	TGCAGCGGTCTGGGACAGGGTGCAACTGAAGCTTTCTTT
TRBD2	16	TRBV5-4	TRBJ2-1	.	CASQGRTSGSYNEQFF	TGTGCCAGCCAAGGAAGGACTAGCGGGTCCTACAATGAGCAGTTCTTC
TRBD1	15	TRBV27	TRBJ2-7	.	CASSTSQGPTYEQYF	TGTGCCAGCAGCACCTCACAGGGGCCTACCTACGAGCAGTACTTC
.	14	TRBV9	TRBJ2-1	.	CASSVDYWEVEQFF	TGTGCCAGCAGCGTAGACTATTGGGAGGTGGAGCAGTTCTTC
.	12	TRBV28	TRBJ1-1	.	CASSSRNTEAFF	TGTGCCAGCAGTTCCCGGAACACTGAAGCTTTCTTT
.	15	TRBV7-2	TRBJ1-4	.	CASSLGGHDNEKLFF	TGTGCCAGCAGCTTAGGGGGACATGATAATGAAAAACTGTTTTTT
.	16	TRBV28	TRBJ1-3	.	CASSLPGTSSGNTIYF	TGTGCCAGCAGTTTGCCAGGTACGAGCTCTGGAAACACCATATATTTT
.	14	TRBV19	TRBJ1-1	few	CASSIRSPDTEAFF	TGTGCCAGTAGTATAAGGAGCCCCGACACTGAAGCTTTCTTT
.	15	TRBV10-1	TRBJ2-3	few	CASRRAGPSTDTQYF	TGCGCCAGCAGGCGGGCAGGACCCAGCACAGATACGCAGTATTTT
TRBD2	15	TRBV6-5	TRBJ2-7	.	CASSYSPSGSYEQYF	TGTGCCAGCAGTTACTCCCCCAGCGGGAGCTACGAGCAGTACTTC
.	14	TRBV10-3	TRBJ2-4	.	CAISERQAQDIQYF	TGTGCCATCAGTGAGAGACAGGCCCAGGACATTCAGTACTTC
.	15	TRBV11-3	TRBJ2-4	.	CASSLGGGAENIQYF	TGTGCCAGCAGCTTAGGTGGTGGGGCGGAGAACATTCAGTACTTC
.	14	TRBV3-1/TRBV3-2	TRBJ1-1	.	CASSQGTVNTEAFF	TGTGCCAGCAGCCAAGGGACTGTGAACACTGAAGCTTTCTTT
TRBD1	16	TRBV7-9	TRBJ1-1	.	CASSLGPQGLNTEAFF	TGTGCCAGCAGCTTAGGCCCACAGGGGTTAAACACTGAAGCTTTCTTT
TRBD2	17	TRBV7-9	TRBJ2-7	.	CASSLVSFGTSGYEQYF	TGTGCCAGCAGCTTAGTTTCGTTCGGGACTAGCGGCTACGAGCAGTACTTC
TRBD2	18	TRBV9	TRBJ2-3	.	CASSALLAGVGVPDTQYF	TGTGCCAGCAGCGCCCTACTAGCGGGAGTCGGTGTACCAGATACGCAGTATTTT
TRBD1	19	TRBV11-2	TRBJ1-2	few	CASSLSGQGFFRGFYGYTF	TGTGCCAGCAGCTTATCGGGACAGGGCTTTTTTCGAGGGTTCTATGGCTACACCTTC
TRBD1	14	TRBV28	TRBJ1-1	.	CASLTSTGAPEAFF	TGTGCCAGTTTGACGTCAACAGGGGCTCCTGAAGCTTTCTTT
.	15	TRBV18	TRBJ1-2	.	CASSPNQGINYGYTF	TGTGCCAGCTCACCAAACCAGGGAATTAACTATGGCTACACCTTC